Sequencing of this TCR beta chain was carried out in a study of blood T cell repertoires in COVID-19 (dated by TCRdb to 2020 to 2022). Turning to the overall study: Collaborator samples came from the United States, Italy and Spain and covered acute and convalescent phases of COVID-19. Sample metadata almost always included a de-identified subject ID, COVID-19 status, age in years and sex. The repertoires were released in a freely available public database meant as a resource for research on the immune response to SARS-CoV-2. The dataset comprised deeply sampled blood TCRbeta repertoires from subjects exposed to, actively infected with, or recovered from COVID-19. HLA class I and class II types, where available, came from metadata supplied by the sample provider rather than from assay-based typing. Samples came from the ongoing ImmuneRACE study (first 160 participants) plus 1,254 subjects from 6 global collaborators. The prospective study material was composed of cDNA or gDNA derived from T cells, B-cell-depleted T cells, or PBMCs.

Overall results and qualifications from the work: Clinical and demographic metadata were provided uncurated, with the amount varying by source and participant.

The collaborating institutions used their own protocols to collect whole blood in K2EDTA tubes. For TCRbeta analysis, collaborators shipped samples as frozen whole blood, isolated PBMCs, or DNA extracted from either of those sample types. From cysteine to phenylalanine, the CDR3 is 12 amino acids long. CDR3 DNA only is kept here, 36 bases in frame from base 1. Relative to germline, V is 7 bases shorter and J is 4 bases shorter, with 13 bases between their ends. Taken from the germline V gene, the CDR1 and CDR2 loops are SQVTM and ANQGSEA. TCRbeta CDR3 regions were amplified from genomic DNA using the immunoSEQ Assay, a bias-controlled multiplex PCR. Per the source publication's procedure: Within the assay, amplification of reference gene primers was used to estimate how many nucleated cells each sample contained. Sequence reads were collapsed and filtered to measure the absolute abundance of every unique TCRbeta CDR3 rearrangement. For each sample, productive Simpson clonality was calculated as the square root of Simpson's diversity index across productive rearrangements. TCRdb took this table from immuneACCESS and kept in-frame rearrangements with V and J called. Such tables lack part of the clones; where checked against another copy, unresolved V genes explain under half of the gap, and the rest is unexplained. Clone size and the V and J calls come from that table; the DNA yielded D and trimming. For this sample the table gives some 170,000 clones, of which roughly 89% were detected only once. The ten biggest clones cover 1.5% to 2% of the sample.

Comments on this clone: There is no known antigen for this receptor. No base-level quality is on record; no much larger clone is a single base apart.

The TCR comes from a woman aged 45-65 years with acute or convalescent COVID-19. The specimen sequenced was peripheral blood. Recombination joined TRBV29-1 with TRBJ2-5, and TRBD2 may be the D gene, going by 7 matching bases. The nucleotides are TGCAGCGGTGAGGGGGGGGCAGAGACCCAGTACTTC. Its protein reads: CSGEGGAETQYF.